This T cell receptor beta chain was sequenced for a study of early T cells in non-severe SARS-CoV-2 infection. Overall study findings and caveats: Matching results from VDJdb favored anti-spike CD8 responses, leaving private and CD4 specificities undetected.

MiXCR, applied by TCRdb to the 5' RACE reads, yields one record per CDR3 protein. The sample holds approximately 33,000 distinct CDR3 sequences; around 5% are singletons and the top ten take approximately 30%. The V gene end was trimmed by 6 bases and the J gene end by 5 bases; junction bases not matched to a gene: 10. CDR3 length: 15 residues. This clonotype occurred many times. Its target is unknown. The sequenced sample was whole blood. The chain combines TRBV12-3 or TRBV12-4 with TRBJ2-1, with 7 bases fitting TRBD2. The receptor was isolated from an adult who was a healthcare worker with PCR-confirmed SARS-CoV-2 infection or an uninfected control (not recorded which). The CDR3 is CASRTLGGGNNEQFF. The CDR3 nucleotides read TGTGCCAGCAGAACCCTTGGGGGAGGGAACAATGAGCAGTTCTTC.